The T cell receptor (beta chain) under discussion was sequenced for a study of PD-L1 blockade in urothelial cancer. Study-level background: T cells numbered a median of 141,255 in the blood samples.

The germline CDR1 and CDR2 sequences are SGHVS and FQNEAQ. The trim removed 0 bases at V and 6 bases at J, leaving 4 bases unmatched. This CDR3 comprises 15 residues. Whole-study findings and limits: Pretreatment blood TCR clonality under the median forecast improved survival.

Turning to this clone: Antigen specificity is unknown.

Sequenced by immunoSEQ multiplex PCR; TCRdb stores in-frame clones only, minus some. The table shows some 32,000 clones, with around 83% occurring only once. This chain links TRBV7-8 with TRBJ2-1, with 8 bases that match TRBD1. This clonotype originated in a man aged 55 to 69 with urothelial cancer. Specimen: PBMCs, collected around atezolizumab (anti-PD-L1) treatment. CDR3 DNA sequence: TGTGCCAGCAGCTTAGCCCAGGGGGCTTTCAATGAGCAGTTCTTC. Translation gives CASSLAQGAFNEQFF.